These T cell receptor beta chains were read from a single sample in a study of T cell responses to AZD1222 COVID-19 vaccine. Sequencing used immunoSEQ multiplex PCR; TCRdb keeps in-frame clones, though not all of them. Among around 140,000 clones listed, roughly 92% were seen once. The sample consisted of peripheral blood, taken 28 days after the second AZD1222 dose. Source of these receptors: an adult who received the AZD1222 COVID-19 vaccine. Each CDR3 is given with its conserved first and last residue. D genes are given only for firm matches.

CASSLTGGNEQFF TGTGCCAGCAGTTTGACGGGGGGAAATGAGCAGTTCTTC TRBD2 TRBJ2-1 TRBV27
CAMRAILDRYKEYSNQPQHF TGTGCCATGAGAGCAATTCTAGACAGATACAAAGAGTATAGCAATCAGCCCCAGCATTTT - TRBJ1-5 TRBV9
CASSGWDRTSSYEQYF TGTGCCAGCAGTGGGTGGGACAGGACTAGCTCCTACGAGCAGTACTTC - TRBJ2-7 TRBV25-1
CASMSPQREGPLDKPHTDTQYF TGTGCCAGCATGTCTCCCCAGCGGGAGGGCCCTTTAGATAAACCCCACACAGATACGCAGTATTTT - TRBJ2-3 TRBV12-1
CASSQDPQGGSETQYF TGTGCCAGCAGCCAAGATCCCCAGGGGGGTTCAGAGACCCAGTACTTC - TRBJ2-5 TRBV4-2
CASSPGTGLSGNTIYF TGTGCCAGCAGTCCAGGGACAGGGCTCTCTGGAAACACCATATATTTT TRBD1 TRBJ1-3 TRBV6-6
CARTANGYTF TGTGCCAGGACAGCAAATGGCTACACCTTC - TRBJ1-2 TRBV2
CASSLAGKGFF TGTGCCAGCAGCTTAGCGGGAAAGGGGTTCTTC - TRBJ2-1 TRBV7-2
CASSIGGSNTIYF TGTGCCAGTAGTATCGGAGGGAGTAACACCATATATTTT - TRBJ1-3 TRBV19
CASSPRLQGSNEKLFF TGTGCCAGCTCACCGAGATTACAGGGATCTAATGAAAAACTGTTTTTT - TRBJ1-4 TRBV18
CASSLGVAGVTDTQYF TGTGCCAGCAGCTTAGGAGTAGCGGGAGTCACAGATACGCAGTATTTT TRBD2 TRBJ2-3 TRBV7-3